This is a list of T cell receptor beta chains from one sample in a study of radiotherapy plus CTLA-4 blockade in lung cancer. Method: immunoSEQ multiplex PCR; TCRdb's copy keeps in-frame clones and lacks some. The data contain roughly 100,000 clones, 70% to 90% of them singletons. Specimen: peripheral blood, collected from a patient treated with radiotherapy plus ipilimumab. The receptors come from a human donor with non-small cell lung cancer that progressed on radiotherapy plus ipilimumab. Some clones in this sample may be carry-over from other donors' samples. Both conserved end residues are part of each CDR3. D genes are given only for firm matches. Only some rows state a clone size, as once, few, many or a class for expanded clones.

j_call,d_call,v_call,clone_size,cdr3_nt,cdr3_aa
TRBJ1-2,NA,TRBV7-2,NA,TGTGCCAGCAGCATCGTAGGAGGGGGGGATGGCTACACCTTC,CASSIVGGGDGYTF
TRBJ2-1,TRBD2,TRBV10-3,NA,TGTGCCATCAGTTTCTCAGCGGGGTCGGGCAATGAGCAGTTCTTC,CAISFSAGSGNEQFF
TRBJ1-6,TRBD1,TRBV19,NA,TGTGCCAGTAAGGACAGGGGCTACTCCTATAATTCACCCCTCCACTTT,CASKDRGYSYNSPLHF
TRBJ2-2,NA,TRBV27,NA,TGTGCCAGCAGTGCACAGGGTGCCGGGGAGCTGTTTTTT,CASSAQGAGELFF
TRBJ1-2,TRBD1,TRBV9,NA,TGTGCCAGCAGCCCCCGGGACAGGGCGTTTGATGGCTACACCTTC,CASSPRDRAFDGYTF
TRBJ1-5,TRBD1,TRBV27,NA,TGTGCCAGCCGTTCCCATGCAGGGTTACAGGGGGAAAGCAATCAGCCCCAGCATTTT,CASRSHAGLQGESNQPQHF
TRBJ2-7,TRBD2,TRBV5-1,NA,TGCGCCAGCAGCGCTGGACTAGCGGGGGTCCCAGCCTACGAGCAGTACTTC,CASSAGLAGVPAYEQYF
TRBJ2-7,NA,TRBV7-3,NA,TGTGCCAGCAGCTTATCGCCTTGGTCCTACGAGCAGTACTTC,CASSLSPWSYEQYF
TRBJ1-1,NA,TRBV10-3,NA,TGTGCCATCAGTGAGTCGATTAGTTTAAGTAACACTGAAGCTTTCTTT,CAISESISLSNTEAFF
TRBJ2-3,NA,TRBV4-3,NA,TGCGCCAGCAGCCTTATTGTATCAGATACGCAGTATTTT,CASSLIVSDTQYF
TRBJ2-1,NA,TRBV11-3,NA,TGTGCCAGCAGCTTAGTGGACCGGGGTGAGCAGTTCTTC,CASSLVDRGEQFF
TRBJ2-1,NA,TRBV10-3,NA,TGTGCCATCGGACAGAGTTACAATGAGCAGTTCTTC,CAIGQSYNEQFF
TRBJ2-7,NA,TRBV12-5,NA,TGTGCTAGTGGTCGGGACGTTTCCGAGCAGTACTTC,CASGRDVSEQYF
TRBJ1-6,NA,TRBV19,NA,TGTGCCAGTAGTGATCGGGTGGGTGACGGTCGGGGTAATTCACCCCTCCACTTT,CASSDRVGDGRGNSPLHF
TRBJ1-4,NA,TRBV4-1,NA,TGCGCCAGCAGCCGTTCGGGACGGGGTAATGAAAAACTGTTTTTT,CASSRSGRGNEKLFF
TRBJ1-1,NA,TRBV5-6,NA,TGTGCCAGCAAGCCTACTACGGGGGAGGGAGGCACTGAAGCTTTCTTT,CASKPTTGEGGTEAFF
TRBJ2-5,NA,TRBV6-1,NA,TGTGCCAGCAGTGAAGCACACAGGGTTTTTGGAGAGACCCAGTACTTC,CASSEAHRVFGETQYF
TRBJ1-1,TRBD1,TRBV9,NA,TGTGCCAGCAGCGTAGGGGGACAGGGGACTGAAGCTTTCTTT,CASSVGGQGTEAFF
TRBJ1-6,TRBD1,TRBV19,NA,TGTGCCAGTAGGGACCGGACAGGAATTAATTCACCCCTCCACTTT,CASRDRTGINSPLHF
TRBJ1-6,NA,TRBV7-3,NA,TGTGCCAGCAGTTTAACGGGACGAGATAATTCACCCCTCCACTTT,CASSLTGRDNSPLHF
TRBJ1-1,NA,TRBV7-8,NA,TGTGCCACCATCCCGCCATTTAGGTCCCGACGAAGTGAAGCTTTCTTT,CATIPPFRSRRSEAFF
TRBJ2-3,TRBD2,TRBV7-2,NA,TGTGCCAGCAGCCAAGGGACTAGCGGGGGGGCCGATACGCAGTATTTT,CASSQGTSGGADTQYF
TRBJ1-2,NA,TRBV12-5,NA,TGTGCTAGTCTCCGGTCGGGGGGGAACTATGGCTACACCTTC,CASLRSGGNYGYTF
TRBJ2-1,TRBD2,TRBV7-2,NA,TGTGCCAGCAGCTTATCCGTTGTTTTGGGCGGGGGGCCCGTTCATGAGCAGTTCTTC,CASSLSVVLGGGPVHEQFF
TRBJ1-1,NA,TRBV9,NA,TGTGCCAGCAGCGTTGAGGGCGCGAACACTGAAGCTTTCTTT,CASSVEGANTEAFF
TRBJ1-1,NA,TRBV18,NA,TGTGCCAGCTCACCGGTGGGGCAGAAGAACACTGAAGCTTTCTTT,CASSPVGQKNTEAFF
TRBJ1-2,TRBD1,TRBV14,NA,TGTGCCAGCAGCCGACAGGGGGCGTTCGGCTACACCTTC,CASSRQGAFGYTF
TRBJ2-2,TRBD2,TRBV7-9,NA,TGTGCCAGCAGCTACCGACTAGCGGGGCTCACCGGGGAGCTGTTTTTT,CASSYRLAGLTGELFF
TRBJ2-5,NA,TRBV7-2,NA,TGTGCCAGCAGCTCCCCCGAAAGCTGGGAGACCCAGTACTTC,CASSSPESWETQYF
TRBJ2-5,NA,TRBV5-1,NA,TGCGCCAGCAGCTTGGGCGCCGGTGCCGAGACCCAGTACTTC,CASSLGAGAETQYF
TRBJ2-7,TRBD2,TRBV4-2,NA,TGTGCCAGCAGCCAAGATAAGCGGGGAACGGGGGAGCAGTACTTC,CASSQDKRGTGEQYF
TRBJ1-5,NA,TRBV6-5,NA,TGTGCCAGCAGTTGGTCCAATCAGCCCCAGCATTTT,CASSWSNQPQHF
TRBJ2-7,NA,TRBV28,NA,TGTGCCAGCAGCAGTCCCGGTTCCCCTGGCTCCTACGAGCAGTACTTC,CASSSPGSPGSYEQYF
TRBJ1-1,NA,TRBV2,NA,TGTGCCAGCAGTGTTTTCGAACGAACTGAAGCTTTCTTT,CASSVFERTEAFF
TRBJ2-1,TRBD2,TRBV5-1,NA,TGCGCCAGCAGCTTGGCCGTACTAGCGGGGCCCAATGAGCAGTTCTTC,CASSLAVLAGPNEQFF
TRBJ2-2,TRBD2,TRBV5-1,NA,TGCGCCAGCAGCTTCCCGGGACTAGCGGGGAGGTGGACCGGGGAGCTGTTTTTT,CASSFPGLAGRWTGELFF
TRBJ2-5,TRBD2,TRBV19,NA,TGTGCCAGTAGTACCCCCTGGCGGGGGGGAGAGACCCAGTACTTC,CASSTPWRGGETQYF
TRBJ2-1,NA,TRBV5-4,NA,TGTGCCAGCAGCTTGTACTGGGAGCAGTTCTTC,CASSLYWEQFF
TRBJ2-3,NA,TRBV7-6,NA,TGTGCCAGCAGTCTCCTCTCGGGGGGCACAGATACGCAGTATTTT,CASSLLSGGTDTQYF
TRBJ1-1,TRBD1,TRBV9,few,TGTGCCAGCAGCCCGGGTGGCAGGGGGGCTTTCTTT,CASSPGGRGAFF
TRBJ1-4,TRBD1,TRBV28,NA,TGTGCCAGCAGTCGTCGGACAGGGGGCGAAAATTTTGAAAAACTGTTTTTT,CASSRRTGGENFEKLFF
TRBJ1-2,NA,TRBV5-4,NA,TGTGCCAGCAGCTTCAGGACGGTTAACTATGGCTACACCTTC,CASSFRTVNYGYTF
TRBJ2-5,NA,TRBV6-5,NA,TGTGCCAGCAGTAGGGGCTACCAAGAGACCCAGTACTTC,CASSRGYQETQYF
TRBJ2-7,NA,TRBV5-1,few,TGCGCCAGCAGTCTAGACGGCTACGAGCAGTACTTC,CASSLDGYEQYF
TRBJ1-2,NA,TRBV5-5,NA,TGTGCCAGCAGCTCACCTCGGGGGGGGCGTTTTGATGGCTACACCTTC,CASSSPRGGRFDGYTF
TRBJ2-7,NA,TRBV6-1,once,TGTGCCAGCAGTGAAGCGCTGTCTTATGGGGGGATTTACGAGCAGTACTTC,CASSEALSYGGIYEQYF
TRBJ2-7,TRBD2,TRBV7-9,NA,TGTGCCAGCAGCTCATGGGGACTAGCGGACTACGAGCAGTACTTC,CASSSWGLADYEQYF
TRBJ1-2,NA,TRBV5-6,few,TGTGCCAGCAGCCGCACAGGGACTCACGGCTACACCTTC,CASSRTGTHGYTF